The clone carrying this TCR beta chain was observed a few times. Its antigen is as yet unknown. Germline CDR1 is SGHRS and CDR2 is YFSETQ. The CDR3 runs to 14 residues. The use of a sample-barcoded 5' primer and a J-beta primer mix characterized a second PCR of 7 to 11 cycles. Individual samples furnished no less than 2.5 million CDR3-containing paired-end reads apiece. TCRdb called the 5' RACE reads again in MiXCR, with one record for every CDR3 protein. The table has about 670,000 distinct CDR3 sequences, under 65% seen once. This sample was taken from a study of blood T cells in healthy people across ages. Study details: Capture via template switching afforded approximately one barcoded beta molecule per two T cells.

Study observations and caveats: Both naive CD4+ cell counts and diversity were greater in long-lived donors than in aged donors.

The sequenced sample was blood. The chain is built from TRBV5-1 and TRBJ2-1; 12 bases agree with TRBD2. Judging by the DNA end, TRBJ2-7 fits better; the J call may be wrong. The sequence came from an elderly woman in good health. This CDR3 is CASSSWTSGDEQYF. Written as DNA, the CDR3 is TGCGCCAGCAGCTCATGGACTAGCGGGGATGAGCAGTACTTC.